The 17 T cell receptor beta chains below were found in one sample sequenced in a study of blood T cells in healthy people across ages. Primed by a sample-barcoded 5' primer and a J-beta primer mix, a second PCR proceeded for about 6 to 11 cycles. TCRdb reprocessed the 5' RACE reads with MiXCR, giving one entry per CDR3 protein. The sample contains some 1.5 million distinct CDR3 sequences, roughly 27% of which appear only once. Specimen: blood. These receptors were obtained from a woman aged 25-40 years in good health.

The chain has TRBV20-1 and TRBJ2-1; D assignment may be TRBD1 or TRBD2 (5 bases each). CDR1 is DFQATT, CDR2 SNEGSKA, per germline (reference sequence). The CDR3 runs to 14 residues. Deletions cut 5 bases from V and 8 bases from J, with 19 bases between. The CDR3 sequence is CSAYPGTDSDEQFF. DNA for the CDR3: TGCAGTGCTTACCCCGGGACGGATTCAGATGAGCAGTTCTTC.

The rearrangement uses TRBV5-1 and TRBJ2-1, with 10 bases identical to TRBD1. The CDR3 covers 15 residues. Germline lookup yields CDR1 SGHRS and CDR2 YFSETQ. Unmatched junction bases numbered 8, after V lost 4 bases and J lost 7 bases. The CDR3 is CASSPPGQGKNEQFF. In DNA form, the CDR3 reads TGCGCCAGCAGCCCCCCGGGACAGGGGAAGAATGAGCAGTTCTTC.

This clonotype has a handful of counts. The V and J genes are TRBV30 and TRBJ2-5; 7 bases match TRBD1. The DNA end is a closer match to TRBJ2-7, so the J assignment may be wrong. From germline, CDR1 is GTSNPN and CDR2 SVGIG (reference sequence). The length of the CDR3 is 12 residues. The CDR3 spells CAWTGGQNEQYF. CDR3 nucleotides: TGTGCCTGGACAGGGGGACAGAACGAGCAGTACTTC.

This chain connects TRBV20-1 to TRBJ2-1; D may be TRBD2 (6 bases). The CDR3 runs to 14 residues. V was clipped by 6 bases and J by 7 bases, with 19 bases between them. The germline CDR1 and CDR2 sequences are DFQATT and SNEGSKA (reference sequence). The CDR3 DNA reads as TGCAGTGCCTCACCTTTACTAGCTTGGAATGAGCAGTTCTTC. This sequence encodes CSASPLLAWNEQFF.

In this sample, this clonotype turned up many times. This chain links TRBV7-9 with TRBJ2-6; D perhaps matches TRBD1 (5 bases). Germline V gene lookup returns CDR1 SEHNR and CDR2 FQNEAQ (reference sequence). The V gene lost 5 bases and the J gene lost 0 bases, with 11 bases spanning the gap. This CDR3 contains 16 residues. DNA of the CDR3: TGTGCCAGCAGCAAAGATGACAGCTCTGGGGCCAACGTCCTGACTTTC. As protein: CASSKDDSSGANVLTF.

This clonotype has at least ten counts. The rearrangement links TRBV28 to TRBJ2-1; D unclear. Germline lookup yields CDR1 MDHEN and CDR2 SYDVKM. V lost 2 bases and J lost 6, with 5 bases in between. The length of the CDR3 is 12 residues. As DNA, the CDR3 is TGTGCCAGCAGTTTACGGCGCAATGAGCAGTTCTTC. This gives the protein CASSLRRNEQFF.

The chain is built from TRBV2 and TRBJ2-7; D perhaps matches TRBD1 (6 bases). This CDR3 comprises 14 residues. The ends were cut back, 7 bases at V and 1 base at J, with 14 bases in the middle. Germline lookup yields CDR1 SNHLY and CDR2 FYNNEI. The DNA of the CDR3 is TGTGCCAGCAATCGAGAGGGGGAATCCTACGAGCAGTACTTC. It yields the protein CASNREGESYEQYF.

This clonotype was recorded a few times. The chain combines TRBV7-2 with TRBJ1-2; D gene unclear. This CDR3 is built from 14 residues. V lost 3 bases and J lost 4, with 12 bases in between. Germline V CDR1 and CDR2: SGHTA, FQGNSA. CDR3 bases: TGTGCCAGCAGCTTCGACACTGGTTCCTATGGCTACACCTTC. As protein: CASSFDTGSYGYTF.

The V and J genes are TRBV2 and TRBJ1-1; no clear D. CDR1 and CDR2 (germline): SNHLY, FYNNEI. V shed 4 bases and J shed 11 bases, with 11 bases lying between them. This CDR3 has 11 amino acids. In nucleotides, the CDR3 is TGTGCCAGCAGTGCTATAGGAGAGGCTTTCTTT. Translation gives CASSAIGEAFF.

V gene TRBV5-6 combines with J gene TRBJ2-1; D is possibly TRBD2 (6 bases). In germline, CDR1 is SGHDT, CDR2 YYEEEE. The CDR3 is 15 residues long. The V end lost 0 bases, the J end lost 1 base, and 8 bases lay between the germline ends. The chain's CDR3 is CASSLERVSYNEQFF. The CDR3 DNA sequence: TGTGCCAGCAGCTTGGAGCGGGTGTCCTACAATGAGCAGTTCTTC.

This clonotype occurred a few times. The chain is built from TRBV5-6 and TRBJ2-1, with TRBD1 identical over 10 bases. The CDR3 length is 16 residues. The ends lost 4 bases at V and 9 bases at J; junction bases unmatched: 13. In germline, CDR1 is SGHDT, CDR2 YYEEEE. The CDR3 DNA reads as TGTGCCAGCAGCGTCACCGGGACAGGGGCCCCTGGTGAGCAGTTCTTC. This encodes CASSVTGTGAPGEQFF.

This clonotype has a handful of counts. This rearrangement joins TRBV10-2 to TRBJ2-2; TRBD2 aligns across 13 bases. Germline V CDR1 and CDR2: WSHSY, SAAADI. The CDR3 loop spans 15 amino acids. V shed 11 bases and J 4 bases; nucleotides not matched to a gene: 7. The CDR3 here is CAGGTSGVGTGELFF. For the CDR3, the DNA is TGCGCCGGAGGGACTAGCGGGGTAGGCACCGGGGAGCTGTTTTTT.

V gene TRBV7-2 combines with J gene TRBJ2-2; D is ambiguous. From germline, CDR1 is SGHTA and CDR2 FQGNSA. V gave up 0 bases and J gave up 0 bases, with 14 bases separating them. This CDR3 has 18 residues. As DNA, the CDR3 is TGTGCCAGCAGCTTAGCGTACAAGGCTGGGGCGAACACCGGGGAGCTGTTTTTT. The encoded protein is CASSLAYKAGANTGELFF.

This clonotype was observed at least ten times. The CDR3 region has the DNA TGTGCCAGCAGCTTAGACAGGGGGATAGGTGAGCAGTACTTC. Its protein is CASSLDRGIGEQYF. This sequence joins TRBV11-2 and TRBJ2-7; TRBD1 matches at 7 bases. This CDR3 has 14 residues. The germline gives CDR1 SGHAT, CDR2 FQNNGV. With V trimmed by 0 bases and J by 7 bases, 6 bases remained unmatched.

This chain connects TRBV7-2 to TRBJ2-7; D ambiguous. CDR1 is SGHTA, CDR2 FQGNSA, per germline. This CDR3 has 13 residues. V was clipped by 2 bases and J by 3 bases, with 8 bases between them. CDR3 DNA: TGTGCCAGCAGCTTATATCCCCTCTACGAGCAGTACTTC. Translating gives CASSLYPLYEQYF.

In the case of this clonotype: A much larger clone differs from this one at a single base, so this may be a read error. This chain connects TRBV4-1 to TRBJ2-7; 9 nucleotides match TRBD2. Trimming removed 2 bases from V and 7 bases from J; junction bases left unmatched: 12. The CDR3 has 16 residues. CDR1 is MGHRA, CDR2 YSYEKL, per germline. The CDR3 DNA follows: TGCGCCAGCAGCCAAACCCTAGCGGGATCCATGGATGAGCAGTACTTC. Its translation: CASSQTLAGSMDEQYF.

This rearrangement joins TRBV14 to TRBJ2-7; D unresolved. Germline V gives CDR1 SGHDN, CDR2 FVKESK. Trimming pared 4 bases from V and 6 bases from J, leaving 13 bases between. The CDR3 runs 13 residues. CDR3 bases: TGTGCCAGCAGCCCCCAGCAATGCGGCGAGCAGTACTTC. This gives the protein CASSPQQCGEQYF.